The clone carrying this T cell receptor (beta chain) showed up many times. Patients between 18 and 65 years old had hyperthyroidism, newly diagnosed and lasting under 2 months. Patients having uncontrolled infection, another autoimmune disease, pregnancy or lactation were not included. The source of the PBMCs was 8 to 10 ml of fresh peripheral blood. These data come from a study of T cells in Graves' hyperthyroidism and ophthalmopathy. Study as a whole: Peripheral blood was drawn at first diagnosis, prior to all treatment.

RNA transcripts served as the template for amplifying TCR beta CDR3 regions. HTBI primers drove first-round RT-PCR of the TCR CDR3. TCRdb analysed the multiplex PCR reads with MiXCR anew, one entry per CDR3 protein. The data show under 650,000 distinct CDR3 sequences, with roughly 15% seen just once and 3% to 4% held by the top ten. The source of this sequence is a woman in her 30s with Graves' hyperthyroidism. The sequenced sample was blood.

The CDR3 DNA reads TGCAGTGCTAGTCTTCGGGGACAGGGGAACACTGAAGCTTTCTTT. Translated: CSASLRGQGNTEAFF. The chain joins TRBV20-1 to TRBJ1-1, with 9 nucleotides matching TRBD1. This CDR3 comprises 15 residues. Germline V lookup: CDR1 DFQATT, CDR2 SNEGSKA (reference sequence). The V gene end was trimmed by 3 bases and the J gene end by 1 base; junction bases not matched to a gene: 6.